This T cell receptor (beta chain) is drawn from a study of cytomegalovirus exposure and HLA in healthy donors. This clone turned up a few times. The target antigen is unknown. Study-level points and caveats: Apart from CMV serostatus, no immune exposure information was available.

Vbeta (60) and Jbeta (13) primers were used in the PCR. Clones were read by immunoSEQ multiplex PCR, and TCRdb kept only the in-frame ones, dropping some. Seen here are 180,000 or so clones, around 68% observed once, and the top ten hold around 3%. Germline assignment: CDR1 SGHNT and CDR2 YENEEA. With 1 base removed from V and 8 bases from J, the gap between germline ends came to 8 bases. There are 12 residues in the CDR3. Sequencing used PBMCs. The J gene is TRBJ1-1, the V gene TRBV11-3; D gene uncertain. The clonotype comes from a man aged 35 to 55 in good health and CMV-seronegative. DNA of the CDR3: TGTGCCAGCAGCTTAGGGACGGGAGAAGCTTTCTTT. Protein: CASSLGTGEAFF.